This T cell receptor (beta chain) appears in the sequencing data of a study of shared clonotypes between healthy human individuals. Findings of the study overall: Investigators collected only blood, and repertoires in tissues likely differ.

Assay: immunoSEQ multiplex PCR; the TCRdb copy retains only in-frame clones and omits some. The repertoire includes 1.5 million to 2.5 million clones, over 85% of them detected once, and around 1% sits in the top ten. This clone was counted only a few times. Its specificity is unknown. Naive CD8 cells lacked CD45RO, underwent positive selection for CCR7 and left out terminally differentiated effector memory CD45RA+ cells. This CDR3 has 15 residues. V dropped 4 bases and J dropped 0 bases, with 12 bases sitting between them. Germline lookup yields CDR1 MGHRA and CDR2 YSYEKL. This chain uses TRBV4-1 with TRBJ1-1; no reliable D call. Sequencing was performed on naive CD8+ T cells sorted from blood. The sequence derives from a man between 18 and 29 years old in good health. As DNA, the CDR3 is TGCGCCAGCAGCCCTAAGGGATCCCTGAACACTGAAGCTTTCTTT. This codes for CASSPKGSLNTEAFF.